This section outlines one T cell receptor beta chain sequence together with its context. Its antigen is as yet unknown. Negative isolation yielded the CD8+ and CD4+ T cells, while FACS enriched the TEMRA cells. The J segment lost 6 bases and the V segment lost 6 bases, leaving 3 bases of the junction unmatched. The V gene's germline CDR1 is DFQATT and CDR2 SNEGSKA (reference sequence). This CDR3 comprises 13 residues. RNA in amounts of about 0.45 to 1 ug was reverse transcribed with random hexamers. The immunoSEQ assay covered 54 Vbeta and 13 Jbeta segments for CDR3. Using its own MiXCR run on the immunoSEQ multiplex PCR reads, TCRdb lists one record per CDR3 protein. The data show roughly 250,000 distinct CDR3 sequences, 90% to 97% seen once. This sample was taken from a study of CD8 T cells in Susac syndrome. Study-level information: Blood was drawn from Susac syndrome patients while they were therapy-naive, on corticosteroids, or on intravenous immunoglobulin alone.

General study findings and limits: Clonal expansion was not observed in the Susac syndrome CD4+ T cell repertoires.

The sequence derives from a human donor with Susac syndrome. Sequencing input: CD4+ T cells from PBMCs. V and J are TRBV20-1 and TRBJ2-1; 12 positions match TRBD2. The CDR3 region is CSARGLAGNEQFF. The CDR3 bases are TGCAGTGCGAGGGGACTAGCGGGCAATGAGCAGTTCTTC.